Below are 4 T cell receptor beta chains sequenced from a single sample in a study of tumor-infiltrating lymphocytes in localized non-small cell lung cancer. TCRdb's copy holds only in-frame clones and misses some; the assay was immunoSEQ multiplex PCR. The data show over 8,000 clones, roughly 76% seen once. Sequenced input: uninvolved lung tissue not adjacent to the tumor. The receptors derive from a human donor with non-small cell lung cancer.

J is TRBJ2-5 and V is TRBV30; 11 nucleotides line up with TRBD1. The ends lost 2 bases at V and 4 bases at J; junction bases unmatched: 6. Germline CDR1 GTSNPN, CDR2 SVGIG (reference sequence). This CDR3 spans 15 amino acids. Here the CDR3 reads CAWSSGGQGGETQYF. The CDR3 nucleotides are TGTGCCTGGAGTTCGGGGGGACAGGGGGGAGAGACCCAGTACTTC. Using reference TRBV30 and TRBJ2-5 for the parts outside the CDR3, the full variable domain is SQTIHQWPATLVQPVGSPLSLECTVEGTSNPNLYWYRQAAGRGLQLLFYSVGIGQISSEVPQNLSASRPQDRQFILSSKKLLLSDSGFYLCAWSSGGQGGETQYFGPGTRLLVL.

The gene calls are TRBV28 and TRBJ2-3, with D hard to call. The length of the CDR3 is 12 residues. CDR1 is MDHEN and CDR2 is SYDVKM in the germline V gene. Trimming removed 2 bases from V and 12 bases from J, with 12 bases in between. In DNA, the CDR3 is TGTGCCAGCAGTTTAGACAAGCAAAACCAGTATTTT. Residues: CASSLDKQNQYF.

CDR3 amino acids: CASSGSLARETQYF. In DNA, the CDR3 is TGTGCCAGCAGCGGTTCACTAGCGCGGGAGACCCAGTACTTC. The V and J genes are TRBV28 and TRBJ2-5; 7 bases line up with TRBD2. Trimming took 6 bases from V and 5 from J; bases not matched to a gene: 9. Looked up from germline, CDR1 is MDHEN and CDR2 is SYDVKM. CDR3 length: 14 residues.

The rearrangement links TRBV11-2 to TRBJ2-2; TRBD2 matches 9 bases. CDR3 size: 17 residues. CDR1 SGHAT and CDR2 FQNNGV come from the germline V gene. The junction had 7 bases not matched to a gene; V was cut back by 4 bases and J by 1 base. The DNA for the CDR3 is TGTGCCAGCAGCTCGGCGGGACTAGCTGAGAACACCGGGGAGCTGTTTTTT. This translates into CASSSAGLAENTGELFF.